The clone carrying this TCR beta chain came up a few times. As yet, its antigen is unknown. Germline CDR1 is SGHVS and CDR2 is FQNEAQ. V trimming: 2 bases; J trimming: 2 bases; junction bases outside the gene matches: 2. CDR3 length: 16 amino acids. Treatment in this sample: oral pan-JAK inhibitor, 5-10 mg twice daily. Isolated RNA was reverse transcribed into cDNA used as the sequencing template. Sequenced by immunoSEQ multiplex PCR; TCRdb stores in-frame clones only, minus some. The sample has 150,000 to 200,000 clones, roughly 60% seen once. The data stem from a study of CD8+ T cells in alopecia areata. General study findings and limits: Tofacitinib significantly decreased scalp clonality and expanded CD8+ clones among top 100.

Specimen: CD4+ T cells sorted from blood, collected at week 24, from a patient treated with tofacitinib. J is TRBJ2-2 and V is TRBV7-8; TRBD1 agrees at 10 bases. The clonotype comes from a human donor with alopecia areata. In DNA, the CDR3 is TGTGCCAGCAGCTTATTGACAGGGGGCAACACCGGGGAGCTGTTTTTT. Translated: CASSLLTGGNTGELFF.